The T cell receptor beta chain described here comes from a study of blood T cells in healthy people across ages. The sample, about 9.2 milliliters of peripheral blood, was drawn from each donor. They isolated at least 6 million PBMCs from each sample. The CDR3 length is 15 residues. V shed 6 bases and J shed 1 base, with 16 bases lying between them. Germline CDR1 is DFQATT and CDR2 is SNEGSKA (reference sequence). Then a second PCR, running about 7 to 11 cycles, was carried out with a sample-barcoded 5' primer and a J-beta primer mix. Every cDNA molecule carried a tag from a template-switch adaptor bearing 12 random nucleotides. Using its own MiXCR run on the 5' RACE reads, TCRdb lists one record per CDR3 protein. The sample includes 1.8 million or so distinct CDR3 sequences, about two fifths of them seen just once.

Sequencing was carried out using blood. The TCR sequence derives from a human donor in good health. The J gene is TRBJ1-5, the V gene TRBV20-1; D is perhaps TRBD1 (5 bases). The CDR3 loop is CSAAGGAGSNQPQHF. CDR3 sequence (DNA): TGCAGTGCCGCTGGAGGGGCGGGGAGCAATCAGCCCCAGCATTTT.